This T cell receptor (beta chain) was sequenced during a study of shared clonotypes between healthy human individuals. The method was immunoSEQ multiplex PCR; TCRdb's version includes in-frame clones alone and lacks a portion of them. This sample has 2 million to 2.5 million clones; approximately 90% occur once, and the top ten carry roughly 0.34%. The source is a man younger than 35 in good health. Some clones in this sample may be carry-over from other donors' samples. Sequences were obtained from naive CD4+ T cells from PBMCs. Specified subset: CD45RA+ positively selected.

CDR3 loop: CASSVPGTAVNEQFF. The DNA for the CDR3 is TGTGCCAGCAGCGTCCCCGGGACCGCAGTCAATGAGCAGTTCTTC. The rearrangement links TRBV9 to TRBJ2-1; possibly TRBD1 or TRBD2 for D (5 bases each). Germline CDR1 SGDLS, CDR2 YYNGEE. Trimming cost V 2 bases and J 6 bases, with 15 bases left between them. The CDR3 loop spans 15 amino acids.